This T cell receptor beta chain was recorded in a study of radiation and T cells in renal cell carcinoma. General study points: In blood, top tumor clones expanded by 2 weeks, shrinking by 4.

With regard to this clone: The target antigen is unknown. Its ends do not fully match the called genes, so a read error is possible.

Described time point: baseline pretreatment blood. The treatment is: 15 Gy SBRT to primary tumor, nephrectomy 4 weeks later. Using immunoSEQ multiplex PCR, the repertoire was profiled, and TCRdb retains in-frame clones only, with some absent. The top ten clones hold about 12% of a sample with 130,000 to 150,000 clones, around nine tenths of them seen once. Germline values: CDR1 SSHAT, CDR2 FNYEAQ (reference sequence). This CDR3 region has 13 residues. Here the sequenced sample was blood, taken from a patient whose treatment included radiotherapy and nephrectomy. V is TRBV7-7 and J is TRBJ1-4; a possible D gene is TRBD1 (5 bases). The sequence was collected from a woman between 45 and 65 years old with renal cell carcinoma. The CDR3 is CASSRARGEKLFF. In nucleotides, the CDR3 is TGTGCTAGCAGCCGCGCGAGGGGTGAAAAACTGTTTTTT.